This entry lists 7 T cell receptor beta chains sequenced from one sample in a study of identical twins. TCRdb re-called the 5' RACE reads through MiXCR, storing one row per CDR3 protein. The table has about 490,000 distinct CDR3 sequences, 13% to 15% seen once; the top ten hold 0.44%. This same sample was also taken into another study, of yellow fever vaccine responses in identical twins.

Material for sequencing was CD4+ T cells sorted from blood. The origin of the receptors is a woman younger than 35 in good health.

The chain recombines TRBV6-5 with TRBJ1-6; D is unresolved. CDR1 and CDR2 from the germline V gene are MNHEY and SVGAGI. Trimming pared 0 bases from V and 5 bases from J, leaving 8 bases between. The CDR3 runs 15 residues. CDR3 nucleotides: TGTGCCAGCAGTTACTCTGGGGTGGATAATTCACCCCTCCACTTT. Residues: CASSYSGVDNSPLHF.

This clonotype has only a few counts. The J gene is TRBJ1-4, the V gene TRBV5-1; D not certain. V lost 1 base, J lost 5 bases, and 6 bases lay in between. Germline assignment: CDR1 SGHRS and CDR2 YFSETQ. The CDR3 contains 13 residues. CDR3 in DNA: TGCGCCAGCAGCTTGAATGAAAATGAAAAACTGTTTTTT. The encoded protein is CASSLNENEKLFF.

The V call is TRBV7-2, the J call TRBJ2-1, with 9 bases fitting TRBD2. After removal of 0 bases from V and 5 bases from J, the junction contained 5 bases not matched to a gene. The CDR3 is made up of 16 amino acids. Germline lookup yields CDR1 SGHTA and CDR2 FQGNSA. The CDR3 sequence is CASSLAPTSGNNEQFF. CDR3 sequence (DNA): TGTGCCAGCAGCTTAGCGCCGACTAGCGGAAACAATGAGCAGTTCTTC.

At least ten counts were recorded for this clonotype. The chain employs TRBV10-3 and TRBJ2-3, with D possibly being TRBD1 (5 bases). From germline, CDR1 is ENHRY and CDR2 SYGVKD. This CDR3 is 14 amino acids long. The V end lost 3 bases, the J end lost 2 bases, and 9 bases lay between the germline ends. The DNA of the CDR3 is TGTGCCATCAGTGACCCGACAGTCACAGATACGCAGTATTTT. Protein product: CAISDPTVTDTQYF.

The rearrangement links TRBV5-1 to TRBJ2-2, with TRBD2 identical over 9 bases. The ends lost 7 bases at V and 5 bases at J; junction bases unmatched: 15. The CDR3 runs 17 residues. Germline lookup yields CDR1 SGHRS and CDR2 YFSETQ. The CDR3 spells CASRLGTSPIGTGELFF. The CDR3, as DNA: TGCGCCAGCCGACTTGGGACTAGCCCCATAGGAACCGGGGAGCTGTTTTTT.

This clonotype was seen many times. The chain is built from TRBV5-1 and TRBJ2-1, with 10 bases identical to TRBD1. This CDR3 is 15 amino acids long. V was pared by 4 bases and J by 4 bases, with 5 bases of the junction left unmatched. Germline V gives CDR1 SGHRS, CDR2 YFSETQ. The CDR3, as DNA: TGCGCCAGCAGCCAAGGGACAGGGGTATACAATGAGCAGTTCTTC. As protein: CASSQGTGVYNEQFF.

In this sample, this clonotype turned up many times. The chain employs TRBV28 and TRBJ1-1; 9 bases map to TRBD1. Trimming cost V 8 bases and J 11 bases; bases outside gene matches: 9. Germline loops: CDR1 MDHEN, CDR2 SYDVKM. The CDR3 spans 12 residues. The CDR3 loop reads CASSRQGVEAFF. CDR3 nucleotide sequence: TGTGCCAGCTCTCGACAGGGGGTTGAGGCTTTCTTT.